A selection of T cell receptor beta chains follows, all from one sample in a study of a mutant IDH1 vaccine in newly diagnosed glioma. The method was immunoSEQ multiplex PCR; TCRdb's version includes in-frame clones alone and lacks a portion of them. The sample lists under 50,000 clones; around 90% were seen once. The antigens of these receptors remain unknown. The sample was PBMCs, taken from a glioma patient whose treatment included an IDH1 peptide vaccine. Receptor source: a man aged 50 to 59 with glioma. Each CDR3 is given with its conserved first and last residue. For some rows the clone size is stated as once, few or many, or as a class when expanded; others skip it.

j_gene,v_gene,abundance,CDR3aa
TRBJ2-3,TRBV29-1,.,CSVGGGLDTQYF
TRBJ1-2,TRBV5-1,.,CASSLGDGPRGYGYTF
TRBJ1-2,TRBV19,.,CATKLQGDYGYTF
TRBJ2-1,TRBV7-9,.,CASSDRGVVSYNEQFF
TRBJ1-2,TRBV14,.,CASSQARGRSYGYTF
TRBJ2-5,TRBV19,.,CASTLGRQRQETQYF
TRBJ2-6,TRBV18,.,CASSTRDRGFSGANVLTF
TRBJ2-1,TRBV4-1,.,CASSYRAGDVDEQFF
TRBJ1-2,TRBV15,.,CATSRDKENYGYTF
TRBJ1-1,TRBV6-5,.,CASSFLSGQGFTEAFF
TRBJ2-3,TRBV6-4,.,CASSVQGTSTDTQYF
TRBJ2-5,TRBV9,.,CASSVRGDGTQETQYF
TRBJ2-3,TRBV2,.,CASLYEVADTQYF
TRBJ2-1,TRBV4-2,.,CASSQAGGTYNEQFF
TRBJ1-1,TRBV28,.,CASSRVGTNTEAFF
TRBJ1-5,TRBV6-5,.,CASSYNRGADQPQHF
TRBJ1-2,TRBV5-1,few,CASSPSGSGYTF
TRBJ2-3,TRBV6-6,.,CASSYFQGRTDTQYF
TRBJ1-4,TRBV7-2,.,CASSLDGSPWSAEKLFF
TRBJ2-7,TRBV6-5,.,CASSQGGGGSYEQYF
TRBJ1-1,TRBV6-1,.,CASSGRAGNTEAFF
TRBJ1-6,TRBV19,.,CASSPRQGGGYSPLHF
TRBJ1-5,TRBV18,.,CASSPGGQGTWLNQPQHF
TRBJ1-6,TRBV6-1,few,CATALTANNSPLHF
TRBJ2-4,TRBV5-1,few,CASSLGYSIEAKNIQYF
TRBJ2-7,TRBV7-8,.,CASSVGGYEQYF
TRBJ2-3,TRBV6-1,.,CASTASGTDTQYF
TRBJ1-4,TRBV6-1,.,CASSEPYSATNEKLFF
TRBJ1-2,TRBV7-9,.,CASSTLGAGGVRYGYTF
TRBJ2-1,TRBV19,.,CASSMGQGAQNEQFF
TRBJ1-1,TRBV27,.,CASRGSGGTEAFF
TRBJ2-2,TRBV27,.,CASSPGHPNTGELFF
TRBJ1-5,TRBV21-1,.,CASSKGQGVGNQPQHF
TRBJ2-3,TRBV4-2,.,CASSQRSATDTQYF
TRBJ1-5,TRBV6-6,once,CASSPDAAGGQPQHF
TRBJ1-6,TRBV5-1,.,CASSLGGQGMDSPLHF
TRBJ1-1,TRBV19,.,CASSIRTAHTEAFF
TRBJ2-1,TRBV6-5,.,CASSHPGQGDEQFF
TRBJ1-2,TRBV5-4,.,CASSAMLSYGYTF
TRBJ1-4,TRBV11-2,.,CASSPGGGQFPKLFF